This T cell receptor (beta chain) is from a study of T cell changes during pregnancy in multiple sclerosis. TCRdb's table, derived via immunoSEQ multiplex PCR, lists solely in-frame clones and lacks some. The sample has tens of thousands of clones; almost 95% are singletons. Germline V gene data show CDR1 as SGHRS and CDR2 as YFSETQ. This CDR3 contains 15 residues. The V and J ends lost 0 bases and 7 bases respectively, with 14 bases between them. The sequence derives from a female donor with multiple sclerosis, enrolled in a pregnancy study. The sequences come from peripheral blood, collected in the first trimester of pregnancy. This chain links TRBV5-1 with TRBJ1-5; D is unclear. The CDR3 bases are TGCGCCAGCAGCTTGGGACCGGAGATTGGCCAGCCCCAGCATTTT. Protein: CASSLGPEIGQPQHF.